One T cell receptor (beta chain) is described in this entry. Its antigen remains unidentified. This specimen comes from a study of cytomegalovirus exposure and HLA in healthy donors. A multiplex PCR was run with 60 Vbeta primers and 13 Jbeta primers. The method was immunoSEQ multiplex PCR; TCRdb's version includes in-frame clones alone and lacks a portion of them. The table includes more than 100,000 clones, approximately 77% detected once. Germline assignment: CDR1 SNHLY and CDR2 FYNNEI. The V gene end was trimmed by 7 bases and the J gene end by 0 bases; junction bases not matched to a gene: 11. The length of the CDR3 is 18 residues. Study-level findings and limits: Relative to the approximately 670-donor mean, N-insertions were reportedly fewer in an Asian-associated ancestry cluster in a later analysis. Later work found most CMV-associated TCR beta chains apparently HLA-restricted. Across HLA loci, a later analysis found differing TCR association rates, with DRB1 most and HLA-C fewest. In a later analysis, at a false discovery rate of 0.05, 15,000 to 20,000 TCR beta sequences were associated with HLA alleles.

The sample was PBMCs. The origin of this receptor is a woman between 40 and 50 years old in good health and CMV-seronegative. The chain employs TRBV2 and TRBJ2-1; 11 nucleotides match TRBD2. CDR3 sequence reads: CASIIVTSGVSSYNEQFF. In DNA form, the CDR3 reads TGTGCCAGCATTATCGTGACTAGCGGGGTGAGCTCCTACAATGAGCAGTTCTTC.